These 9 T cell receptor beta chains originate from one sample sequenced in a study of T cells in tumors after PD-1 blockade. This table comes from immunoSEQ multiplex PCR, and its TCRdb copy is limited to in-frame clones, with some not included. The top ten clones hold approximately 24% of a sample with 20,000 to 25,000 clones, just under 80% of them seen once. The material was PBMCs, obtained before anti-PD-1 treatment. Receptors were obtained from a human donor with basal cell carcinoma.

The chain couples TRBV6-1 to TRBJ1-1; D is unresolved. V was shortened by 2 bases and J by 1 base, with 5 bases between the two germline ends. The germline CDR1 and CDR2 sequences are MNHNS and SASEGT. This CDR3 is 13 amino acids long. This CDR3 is CASSEQWNTEAFF. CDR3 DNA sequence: TGTGCCAGCAGTGAACAGTGGAACACTGAAGCTTTCTTT.

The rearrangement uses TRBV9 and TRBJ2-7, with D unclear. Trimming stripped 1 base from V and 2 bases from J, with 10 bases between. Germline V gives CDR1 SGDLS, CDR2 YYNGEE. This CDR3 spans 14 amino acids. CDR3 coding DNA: TGTGCCAGCAGCGTACTTCCGGATCCCTACGAGCAGTACTTC. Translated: CASSVLPDPYEQYF.

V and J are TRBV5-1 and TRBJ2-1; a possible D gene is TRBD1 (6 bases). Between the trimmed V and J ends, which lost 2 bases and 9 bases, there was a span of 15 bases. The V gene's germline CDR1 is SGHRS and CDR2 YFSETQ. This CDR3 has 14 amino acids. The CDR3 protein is CASSFLGASGEQFF. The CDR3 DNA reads TGCGCCAGCAGCTTCCTGGGGGCGTCCGGTGAGCAGTTCTTC.

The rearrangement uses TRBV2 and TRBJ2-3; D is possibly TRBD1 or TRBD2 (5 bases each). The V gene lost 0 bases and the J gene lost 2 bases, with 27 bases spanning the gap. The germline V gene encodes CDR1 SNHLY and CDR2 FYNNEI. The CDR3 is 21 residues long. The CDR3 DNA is TGTGCCAGCAGTGAAGCGGCACCCACGAACTGGTGGGACGCGGTCACAGATACGCAGTATTTT. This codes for CASSEAAPTNWWDAVTDTQYF. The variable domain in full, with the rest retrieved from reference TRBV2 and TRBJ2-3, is EPEVTQTPSHQVTQMGQEVILRCVPISNHLYFYWYRQILGQKVEFLVSFYNNEISEKSEIFDDQFSVERPDGSNFTLKIRSTKLEDSAMYFCASSEAAPTNWWDAVTDTQYFGPGTRLTVL.

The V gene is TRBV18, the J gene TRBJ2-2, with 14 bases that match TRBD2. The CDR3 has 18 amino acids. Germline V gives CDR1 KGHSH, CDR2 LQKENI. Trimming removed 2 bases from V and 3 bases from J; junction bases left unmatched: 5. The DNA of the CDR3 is TGTGCCAGCTCACCAGGACTAGCGGGAGGAGGTGACACCGGGGAGCTGTTTTTT. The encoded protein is CASSPGLAGGGDTGELFF.

CDR3 nucleotides: TGTGCCAGCAGGCGGGGTGGAGAAAACTATGGCTACACCTTC. This codes for CASRRGGENYGYTF. The chain employs TRBV6-5 and TRBJ1-2; D not certain. The CDR3 has 14 amino acids. V was shortened by 6 bases and J by 2 bases, with 13 bases between the two germline ends. Germline V CDR1 and CDR2: MNHEY, SVGAGI.

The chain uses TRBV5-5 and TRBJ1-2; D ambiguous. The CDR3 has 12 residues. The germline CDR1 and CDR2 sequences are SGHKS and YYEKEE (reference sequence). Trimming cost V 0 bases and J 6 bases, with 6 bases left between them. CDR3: CASSLAGDGYTF. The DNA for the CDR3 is TGTGCCAGCAGCTTGGCCGGGGATGGCTACACCTTC.

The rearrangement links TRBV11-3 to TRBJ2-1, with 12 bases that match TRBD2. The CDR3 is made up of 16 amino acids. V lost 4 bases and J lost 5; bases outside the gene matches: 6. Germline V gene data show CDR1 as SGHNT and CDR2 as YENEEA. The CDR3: CASSSRLAGANNEQFF. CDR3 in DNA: TGTGCCAGCAGCTCCAGACTAGCGGGGGCGAACAATGAGCAGTTCTTC.

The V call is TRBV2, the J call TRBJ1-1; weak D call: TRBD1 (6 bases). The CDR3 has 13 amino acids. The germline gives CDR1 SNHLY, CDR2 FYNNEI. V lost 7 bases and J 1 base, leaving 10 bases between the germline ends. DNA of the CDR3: TGTGCCAGCAACAGGGTAAAGAACACTGAAGCTTTCTTT. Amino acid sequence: CASNRVKNTEAFF.